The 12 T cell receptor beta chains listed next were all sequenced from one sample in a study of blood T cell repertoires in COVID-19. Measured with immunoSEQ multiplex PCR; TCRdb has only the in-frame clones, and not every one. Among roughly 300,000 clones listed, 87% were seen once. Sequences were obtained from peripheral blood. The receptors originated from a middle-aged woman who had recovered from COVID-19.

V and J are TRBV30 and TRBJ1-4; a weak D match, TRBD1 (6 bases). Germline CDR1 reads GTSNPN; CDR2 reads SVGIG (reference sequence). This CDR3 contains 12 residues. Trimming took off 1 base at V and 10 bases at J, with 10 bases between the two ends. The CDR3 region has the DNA TGTGCCTGGAGTGACAGGGACGGAAAACTGTTTTTT. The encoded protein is CAWSDRDGKLFF.

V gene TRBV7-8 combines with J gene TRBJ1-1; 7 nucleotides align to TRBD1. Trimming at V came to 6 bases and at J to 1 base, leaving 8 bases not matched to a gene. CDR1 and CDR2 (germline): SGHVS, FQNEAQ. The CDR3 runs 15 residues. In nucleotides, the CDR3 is TGTGCCAGCAGGAACAGGGGCCAAGGGAACACTGAAGCTTTCTTT. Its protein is CASRNRGQGNTEAFF.

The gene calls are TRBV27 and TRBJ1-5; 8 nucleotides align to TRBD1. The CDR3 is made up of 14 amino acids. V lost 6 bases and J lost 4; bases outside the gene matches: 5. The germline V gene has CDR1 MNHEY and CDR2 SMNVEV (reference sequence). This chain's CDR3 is CASRTRQGNQPQHF. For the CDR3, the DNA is TGTGCCAGCAGGACCCGACAGGGGAATCAGCCCCAGCATTTT.

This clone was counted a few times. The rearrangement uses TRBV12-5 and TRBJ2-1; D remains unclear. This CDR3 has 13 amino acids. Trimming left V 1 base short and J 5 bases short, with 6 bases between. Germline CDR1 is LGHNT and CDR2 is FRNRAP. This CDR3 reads CASGLGDNNEQFF. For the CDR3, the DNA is TGTGCTAGTGGTTTGGGAGACAACAATGAGCAGTTCTTC.

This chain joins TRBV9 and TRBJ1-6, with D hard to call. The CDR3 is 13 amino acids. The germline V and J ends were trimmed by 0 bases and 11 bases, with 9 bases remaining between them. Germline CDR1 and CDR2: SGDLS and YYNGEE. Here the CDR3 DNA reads TGTGCCAGCAGCGTAGGGGAGGATCCACCCCTCCACTTT. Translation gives CASSVGEDPPLHF.

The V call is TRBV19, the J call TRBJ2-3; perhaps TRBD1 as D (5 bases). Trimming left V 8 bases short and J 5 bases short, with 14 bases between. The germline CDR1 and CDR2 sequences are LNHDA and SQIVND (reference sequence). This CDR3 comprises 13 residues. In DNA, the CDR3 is TGTGCCAGTGCGATGGGGCAGGGAGATACGCAGTATTTT. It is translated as CASAMGQGDTQYF.

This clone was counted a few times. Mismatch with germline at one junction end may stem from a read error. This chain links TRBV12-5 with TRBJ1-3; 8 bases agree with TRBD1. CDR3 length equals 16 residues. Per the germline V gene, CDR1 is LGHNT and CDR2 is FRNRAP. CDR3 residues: CASALRYRGSENTIYF. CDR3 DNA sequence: TGTGCTAGTGCCCTACGGTACAGGGGGTCTGAAAACACCATATATTTT.

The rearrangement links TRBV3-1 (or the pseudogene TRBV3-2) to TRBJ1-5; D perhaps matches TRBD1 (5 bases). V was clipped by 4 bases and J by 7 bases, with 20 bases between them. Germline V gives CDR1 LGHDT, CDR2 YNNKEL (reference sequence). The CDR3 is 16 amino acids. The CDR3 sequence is CASSPGGYGERQPQHF. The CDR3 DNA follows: TGTGCCAGCAGCCCCGGGGGGTATGGTGAACGGCAGCCCCAGCATTTT.

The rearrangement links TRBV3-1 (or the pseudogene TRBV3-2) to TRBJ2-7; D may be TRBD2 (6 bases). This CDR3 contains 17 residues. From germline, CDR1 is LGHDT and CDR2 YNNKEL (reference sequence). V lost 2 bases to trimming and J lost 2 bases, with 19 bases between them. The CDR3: CASSQTGRGGKTYEQYF. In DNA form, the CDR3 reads TGTGCCAGCAGCCAAACAGGTAGGGGCGGGAAAACCTACGAGCAGTACTTC.

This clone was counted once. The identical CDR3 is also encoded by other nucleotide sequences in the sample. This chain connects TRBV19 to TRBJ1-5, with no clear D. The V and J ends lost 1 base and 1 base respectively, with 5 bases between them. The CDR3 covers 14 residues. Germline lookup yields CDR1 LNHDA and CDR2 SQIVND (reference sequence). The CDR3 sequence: CASSIGGSNQPQHF. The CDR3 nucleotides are TGTGCCAGTAGTATAGGCGGCAGCAATCAGCCCCAGCATTTT. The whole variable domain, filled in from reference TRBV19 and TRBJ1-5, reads DGGITQSPKYLFRKEGQNVTLSCEQNLNHDAMYWYRQDPGQGLRLIYYSQIVNDFQKGDIAEGYSVSREKKESFPLTVTSAQKNPTAFYLCASSIGGSNQPQHFGDGTRLSIL.

CDR3: CASSPGTGAGNTIYF. CDR3 coding DNA: TGTGCCAGCAGCCCCGGGACAGGGGCTGGAAACACCATATATTTT. This rearrangement joins TRBV6-6 to TRBJ1-3, with TRBD1 matching over 10 bases. CDR1 and CDR2 from the germline V gene are MNHNY and SVGAGI (reference sequence). V shed 6 bases, J shed 2 bases, and the junction held 4 bases outside the gene matches. This CDR3 spans 15 amino acids.

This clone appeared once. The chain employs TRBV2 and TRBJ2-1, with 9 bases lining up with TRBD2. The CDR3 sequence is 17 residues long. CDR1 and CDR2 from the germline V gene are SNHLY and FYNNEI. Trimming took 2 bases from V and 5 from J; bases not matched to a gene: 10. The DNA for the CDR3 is TGTGCCAGCAGTGAATCCGTTAGACTAGCGGCTAACAATGAGCAGTTCTTC. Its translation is CASSESVRLAANNEQFF.